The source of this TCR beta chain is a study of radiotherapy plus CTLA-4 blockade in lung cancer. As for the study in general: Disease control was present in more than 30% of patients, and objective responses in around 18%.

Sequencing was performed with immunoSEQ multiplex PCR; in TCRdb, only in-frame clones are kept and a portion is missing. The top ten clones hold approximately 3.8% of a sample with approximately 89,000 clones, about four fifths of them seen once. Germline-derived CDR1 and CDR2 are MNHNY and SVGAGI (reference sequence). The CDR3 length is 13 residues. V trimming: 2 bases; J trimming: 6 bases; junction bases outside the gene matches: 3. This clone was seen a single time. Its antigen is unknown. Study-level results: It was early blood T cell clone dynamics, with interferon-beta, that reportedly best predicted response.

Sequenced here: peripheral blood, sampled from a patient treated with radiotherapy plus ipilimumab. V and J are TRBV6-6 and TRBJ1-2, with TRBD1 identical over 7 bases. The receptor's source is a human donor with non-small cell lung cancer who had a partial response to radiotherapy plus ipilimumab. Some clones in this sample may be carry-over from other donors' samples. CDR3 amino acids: CASSYTGVNGYTF. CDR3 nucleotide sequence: TGTGCCAGCAGTTACACAGGGGTGAATGGCTACACCTTC.